The 15 T cell receptor beta chains presented below share a single source sample, sequenced in a study of neurological immune-mediated disorders. Time point given: longitudinal time-point 2. TCRdb re-derived calls from the 5' RACE reads in MiXCR, one entry per CDR3 protein. Of about 80,000 distinct CDR3 sequences in the sample, more than 5% were seen once. Material for sequencing was PBMCs. These receptors were collected from a woman aged 55-69 years with multiple sclerosis.

Ten or more counts support this clonotype. The rearrangement uses TRBV5-1 and TRBJ2-2; maybe TRBD2 (7 bases). The CDR3 contains 15 residues. V was trimmed by 5 bases and J by 0 bases, leaving 11 bases between them. Germline-derived CDR1 and CDR2 are SGHRS and YFSETQ. Written as DNA, the CDR3 is TGCGCCAGCAGAGGGGGGGCCGCGAACACCGGGGAGCTGTTTTTT. This sequence encodes CASRGGAANTGELFF.

Many counts were recorded for this clonotype. The genes are TRBV10-2 and TRBJ2-2, with D uncertain. The CDR3 is 13 amino acids. Trimming pared 3 bases from V and 6 bases from J, leaving 8 bases between. Per germline, CDR1 WSHSY and CDR2 SAAADI. This chain's CDR3 is CASSDLGSGELFF. The DNA of the CDR3 is TGCGCCAGCAGTGACCTTGGATCCGGGGAGCTGTTTTTT.

This clonotype was counted ten times or more. This chain connects TRBV20-1 to TRBJ1-1; 9 positions match TRBD1. Germline lookup yields CDR1 DFQATT and CDR2 SNEGSKA (reference sequence). This CDR3 contains 15 residues. V was pared by 4 bases and J by 1 base, with 7 bases of the junction left unmatched. The CDR3 sequence: CSATRQGDPNTEAFF. As DNA, the CDR3 is TGCAGTGCTACGAGACAGGGGGACCCGAACACTGAAGCTTTCTTT.

This clonotype was detected only a few times. The chain employs TRBV3-1 and TRBJ1-5; TRBD1 is a possible D gene (5 bases). CDR1 and CDR2 from the germline V gene are LGHDT and YNNKEL (reference sequence). CDR3 size: 14 residues. V was trimmed by 2 bases and J by 7 bases, leaving 12 bases between them. In nucleotides, the CDR3 is TGTGCCAGCAGCCAACAGGGAGGGCGACAGCCCCAGCATTTT. Protein sequence: CASSQQGGRQPQHF.

This clonotype was seen at least ten times. V usage is TRBV6-5 and J usage is TRBJ2-7, with D hard to call. V lost 7 bases and J 2 bases, leaving 15 bases between the germline ends. The CDR3 sequence is 14 residues long. Germline V CDR1 and CDR2: MNHEY, SVGAGI. This CDR3 reads CASTIPGKTYEQYF. The CDR3 nucleotides read TGTGCCAGCACTATACCCGGAAAAACCTACGAGCAGTACTTC.

V usage is TRBV19 and J usage is TRBJ2-7; 10 bases are a match to TRBD1. Germline loops: CDR1 LNHDA, CDR2 SQIVND (reference sequence). V lost 8 bases to trimming and J lost 4 bases; unmatched junction nucleotides: 8. The CDR3 has 14 amino acids. The CDR3 sequence: CASSDRGAVYEQYF. DNA for the CDR3: TGTGCCAGTTCGGACAGGGGGGCCGTATACGAGCAGTACTTC.

This rearrangement joins TRBV19 to TRBJ1-5; D gene unclear. Trimming left V 3 bases short and J 3 bases short, with 9 bases between. Germline V gene sequence: CDR1 LNHDA, CDR2 SQIVND (reference sequence). This CDR3 has 14 amino acids. In nucleotides, the CDR3 is TGTGCCAGTAGTATTCTACAGCTCAATCAGCCCCAGCATTTT. This gives the protein CASSILQLNQPQHF.

This clonotype has ten or more counts. This rearrangement joins TRBV15 to TRBJ1-4; 7 positions match TRBD1. Germline-derived CDR1 and CDR2 are LNHNV and YYDKDF (reference sequence). The CDR3 runs to 15 residues. V dropped 10 bases and J dropped 10; count of bases not matched to a gene: 18. The CDR3 DNA reads TGTGCCAGCCAGGGGGATGGAGGGAGGGCTGGAAAACTGTTTTTT. Its protein is CASQGDGGRAGKLFF.

This clonotype was recorded at least ten times. This sequence joins TRBV5-1 and TRBJ1-1, with D possibly matching TRBD1 (5 bases). In germline, CDR1 is SGHRS, CDR2 YFSETQ. The V end lost 7 bases, the J end lost 1 base, and 29 bases lay between the germline ends. The CDR3 extends over 19 amino acids. The CDR3 region has the DNA TGCGCCAGCGGGACTTACCCCGGAGACCCCAGCCCGAGGAACACTGAAGCTTTCTTT. The encoded protein is CASGTYPGDPSPRNTEAFF.

This chain uses TRBV29-1 with TRBJ1-1; TRBD1 might be the D (6 bases). The CDR3 is 14 residues long. Germline V gene sequence: CDR1 SQVTM, CDR2 ANQGSEA. Trimming pared 3 bases from V and 1 base from J, leaving 12 bases between. The CDR3 loop reads CSVDPRRGNTEAFF. In nucleotides, the CDR3 is TGCAGCGTTGACCCCCGCAGGGGGAACACTGAAGCTTTCTTT.

There are many counts of this clonotype. This chain links TRBV5-1 with TRBJ1-3, with D maybe TRBD1 (5 bases). Trimming shortened V by 2 bases and J by 2 bases, and 8 bases separated the two germline ends. Per germline, CDR1 SGHRS and CDR2 YFSETQ. The CDR3 totals 14 residues. This chain's CDR3 is CASSFRGPGNTIYF. The CDR3 bases are TGCGCCAGCAGCTTCCGGGGCCCTGGAAACACCATATATTTT.

Many counts were recorded for this clonotype. The chain links TRBV7-9 to TRBJ1-3, with D unresolved. CDR1 is SEHNR and CDR2 is FQNEAQ in the germline V gene (reference sequence). The CDR3 covers 14 residues. V was pared by 2 bases and J by 2 bases, with 7 bases between. The CDR3 region has the DNA TGTGCCAGCAGCTTAAGCTGGACTGGAAACACCATATATTTT. It is translated as CASSLSWTGNTIYF. The whole variable domain, filled in from reference TRBV7-9 and TRBJ1-3, reads DTGVSQNPRHKITKRGQNVTFRCDPISEHNRLYWYRQTLGQGPEFLTYFQNEAQLEKSRLLSDRFSAERPKGSFSTLEIQRTEQGDSAMYLCASSLSWTGNTIYFGEGSWLTVV.

This clonotype was observed at least ten times. The chain has TRBV5-1 and TRBJ1-3; the D is unclear. Between the trimmed V and J ends, which lost 0 bases and 0 bases, there was a span of 7 bases. Germline lookup yields CDR1 SGHRS and CDR2 YFSETQ. The CDR3 has 15 residues. CDR3 sequence (DNA): TGCGCCAGCAGCTTGGGACAAATCTCTGGAAACACCATATATTTT. Translating it yields CASSLGQISGNTIYF.

This clonotype was recorded many times. This chain connects TRBV20-1 to TRBJ1-2; unclear D gene. The CDR3 has 15 amino acids. Germline assignment: CDR1 DFQATT and CDR2 SNEGSKA (reference sequence). The V gene lost 5 bases and the J gene lost 6 bases, with 22 bases spanning the gap. In nucleotides, the CDR3 is TGCAGTGCTCGACCACCCTACCGGGATCGGGATGGCTACACCTTC. Protein: CSARPPYRDRDGYTF.

This clonotype was detected many times. The chain recombines TRBV5-1 with TRBJ1-5; 8 nucleotides align to TRBD1. Germline V gives CDR1 SGHRS, CDR2 YFSETQ. With V trimmed by 4 bases and J by 2 bases, 8 bases remained unmatched. The CDR3 runs 16 residues. The CDR3 DNA reads TGCGCCAGCAGCAAAGGGACAGGTACGGGCAATCAGCCCCAGCATTTT. Its protein product is CASSKGTGTGNQPQHF.